Described below is a single T cell receptor (beta chain) sequence and its context. The antigen is undetermined. This sample stems from a study of early T cells in non-severe SARS-CoV-2 infection. One entry per CDR3 protein, called by TCRdb with MiXCR from the 5' RACE reads. The repertoire holds 15,000 to 20,000 distinct CDR3 sequences, with about 4.8% as singletons. Whole-study results and caveats: The study's VDJdb matching favored anti-spike CD8 responses and missed private and CD4 specificities.

Sequencing used whole blood. The sequence came from an adult who was a healthcare worker with PCR-confirmed SARS-CoV-2 infection or an uninfected control (not recorded which).

CDR3 nucleotides: TGTGCCAGCAACGAGGACAGGGCGAATTCACCCCTCCACTTT. This gives the protein CASNEDRANSPLHF. The V gene is TRBV12-3 or TRBV12-4, the J gene TRBJ1-6, with 8 nucleotides matching TRBD1. Unmatched junction bases numbered 6, after V lost 7 bases and J lost 7 bases. The CDR3 contains 14 residues.